A single sample is the source of the 3 T cell receptor beta chains below, sequenced in a study of blood T cell repertoires in COVID-19. TCRdb's table, derived via immunoSEQ multiplex PCR, lists solely in-frame clones and lacks some. Of about 26,000 clones listed, around 87% are singletons. Sequencing input: peripheral blood. All receptors derive from a human donor in a cohort sampled during active COVID-19. The donor label of this sample is uncertain.

For this clone: Other DNA sequences within the sample encode an identical CDR3. This chain joins TRBV3-1 (or the pseudogene TRBV3-2) and TRBJ2-3, with 7 bases fitting TRBD2. The J segment lost 0 bases and the V segment lost 1 base, leaving 4 bases of the junction unmatched. This CDR3 is built from 16 residues. Germline V gene sequence: CDR1 LGHDT, CDR2 YNNKEL (reference sequence). CDR3 DNA: TGTGCCAGCAGCCAAGCGGGGGGTTCCAGCACAGATACGCAGTATTTT. It is translated as CASSQAGGSSTDTQYF.

The CDR3 loop reads CASSDQDIRTDTQYF. The CDR3 bases are TGTGCCAGCAGTGACCAGGACATTCGCACAGATACGCAGTATTTT. The chain employs TRBV6-1 and TRBJ2-3, with a possible D match to TRBD1 (5 bases). Germline-derived CDR1 and CDR2 are MNHNS and SASEGT. This CDR3 has 15 residues. Trimming removed 3 bases from V and 1 base from J, with 11 bases in between.

The gene calls are TRBV7-9 and TRBJ2-3; 11 bases align to TRBD2. The CDR3 consists of 16 residues. The V gene end was trimmed by 5 bases and the J gene end by 2 bases; junction bases not matched to a gene: 6. The germline V gene has CDR1 SEHNR and CDR2 FQNEAQ (reference sequence). CDR3 region: CASSAGTSGNTDTQYF. In nucleotides, the CDR3 is TGTGCCAGCAGCGCCGGGACTAGCGGAAACACAGATACGCAGTATTTT.